The present TCR beta chain was sequenced within a study of T cell responses to AZD1222 COVID-19 vaccine. Study findings and constraints: Spike regions recognized by vaccine-associated CD4 TCRs spanned the protein, led by 160-218 and 743-854. Donor demographics were predominantly white British with a female majority; clonal diversity may be underestimated. Close to half of spike-specific TCRs reportedly recognize unmutated variant regions.

In the case of this clone: The target antigen is unknown.

Second-dose recipients at about 4 or about 12 weeks were treated as one pooled group. TCRdb's table, derived via immunoSEQ multiplex PCR, lists solely in-frame clones and lacks some. The sample consists of 130,000 or so clones, roughly 93% of them appearing once. The CDR3 loop spans 13 amino acids. V gave up 4 bases and J gave up 4 bases, with 9 bases separating them. Germline V lookup: CDR1 SGHDT, CDR2 YYEEEE. The TCR comes from an adult who received the AZD1222 COVID-19 vaccine. V is TRBV5-6 and J is TRBJ1-3; the D is unclear. Sequenced here: peripheral blood, sampled 28 days after the second AZD1222 dose. The CDR3 loop is CASSDPQGNTIYF. In DNA form, the CDR3 reads TGTGCCAGCAGCGATCCACAGGGAAACACCATATATTTT.